This TCR beta chain was retrieved from a study of cytotoxic CD8 clonotypes in ibrutinib-treated CLL. Study-wide background: The group held 10 to 11 relapsed/refractory and 15 treatment-naive patients, with roughly 17 IGHV unmutated. Sequenced samples delivered averages of 270,000 or so productive templates and tens of thousands of productive rearrangements.

Study-wide points: On treatment, the uncommon public clonotypes contracted or remained stable.

To note about this clone: Its antigen is as yet unknown.

The sequencing depth, 1 in 200,000 to 1 in 1 million T cells, was the target. Sequencing used immunoSEQ multiplex PCR; TCRdb keeps in-frame clones, though not all of them. The table has around 91,000 clones, 85% to 90% seen once. This CDR3 has 15 amino acids. Germline V CDR1 and CDR2: SQVTM, ANQGSEA. Trimming cost V 4 bases and J 0 bases, with 15 bases left between them. The chain joins TRBV29-1 to TRBJ1-1; D perhaps matches TRBD1 (5 bases). Sequencing used PBMCs, obtained before ibrutinib treatment. The receptor was isolated from a human donor with chronic lymphocytic leukemia. This chain's CDR3 is CSVVGTGGVNTEAFF. The DNA of the CDR3 is TGCAGCGTTGTCGGCACCGGGGGGGTGAACACTGAAGCTTTCTTT.